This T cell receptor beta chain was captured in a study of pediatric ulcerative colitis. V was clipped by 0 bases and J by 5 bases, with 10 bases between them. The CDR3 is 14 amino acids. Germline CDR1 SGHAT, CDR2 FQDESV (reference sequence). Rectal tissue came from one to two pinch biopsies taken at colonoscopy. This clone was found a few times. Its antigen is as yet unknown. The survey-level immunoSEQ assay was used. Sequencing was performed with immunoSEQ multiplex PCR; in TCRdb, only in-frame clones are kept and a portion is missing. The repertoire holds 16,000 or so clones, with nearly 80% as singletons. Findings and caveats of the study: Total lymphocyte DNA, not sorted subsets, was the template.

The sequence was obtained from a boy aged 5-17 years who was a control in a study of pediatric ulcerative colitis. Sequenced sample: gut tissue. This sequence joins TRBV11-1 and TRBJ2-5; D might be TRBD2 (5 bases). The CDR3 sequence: CASSLATTGETQYF. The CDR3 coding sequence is TGTGCCAGCAGCTTAGCGACTACCGGGGAGACCCAGTACTTC.